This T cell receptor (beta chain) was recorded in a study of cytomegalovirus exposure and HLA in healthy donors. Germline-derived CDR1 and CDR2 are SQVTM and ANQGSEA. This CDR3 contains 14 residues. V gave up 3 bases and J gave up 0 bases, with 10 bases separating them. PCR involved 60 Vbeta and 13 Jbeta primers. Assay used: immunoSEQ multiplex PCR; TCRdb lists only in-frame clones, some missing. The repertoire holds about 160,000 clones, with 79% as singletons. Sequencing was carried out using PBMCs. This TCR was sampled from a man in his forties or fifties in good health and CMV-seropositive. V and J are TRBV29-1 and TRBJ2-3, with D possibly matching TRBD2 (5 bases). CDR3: CSVDGEASTDTQYF. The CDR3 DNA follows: TGCAGCGTTGACGGGGAAGCTAGCACAGATACGCAGTATTTT.